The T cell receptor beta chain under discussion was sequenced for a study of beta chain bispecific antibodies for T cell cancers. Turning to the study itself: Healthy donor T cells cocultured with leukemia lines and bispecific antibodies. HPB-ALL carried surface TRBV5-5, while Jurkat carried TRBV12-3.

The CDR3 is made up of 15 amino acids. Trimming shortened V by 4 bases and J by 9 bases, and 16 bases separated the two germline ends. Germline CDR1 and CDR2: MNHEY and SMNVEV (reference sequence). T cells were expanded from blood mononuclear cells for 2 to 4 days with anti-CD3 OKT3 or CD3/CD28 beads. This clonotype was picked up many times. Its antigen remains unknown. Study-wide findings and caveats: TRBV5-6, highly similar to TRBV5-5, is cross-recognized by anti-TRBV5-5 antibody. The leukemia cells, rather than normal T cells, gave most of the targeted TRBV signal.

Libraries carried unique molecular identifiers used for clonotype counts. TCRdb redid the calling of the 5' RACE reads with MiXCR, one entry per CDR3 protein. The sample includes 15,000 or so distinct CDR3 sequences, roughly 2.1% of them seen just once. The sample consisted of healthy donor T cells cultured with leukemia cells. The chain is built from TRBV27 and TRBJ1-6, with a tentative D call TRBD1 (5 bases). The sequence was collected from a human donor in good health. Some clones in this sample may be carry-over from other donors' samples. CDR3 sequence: CASSSRVRAGSPLHF. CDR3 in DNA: TGTGCCAGCAGTTCCAGGGTGAGGGCAGGTTCACCCCTCCACTTT.